The 7 T cell receptor beta chains given below trace back to one sample, sequenced in a study of PD-1 blockade in classical Hodgkin lymphoma. Documented time point: cycle 4 day 1 (C4D1), after around six weeks of nivolumab. Each patient experienced a relapse that followed autologous stem cell transplantation, and brentuximab vedotin exposure varied. This table comes from immunoSEQ multiplex PCR, and its TCRdb copy is limited to in-frame clones, with some not included. The repertoire holds about 50,000 clones, with 85% to 90% as singletons. The sample was peripheral blood mononuclear cells (PBMCs), taken before the fourth cycle of nivolumab. The receptors originated from a human donor with classical Hodgkin lymphoma.

The V and J genes are TRBV15 and TRBJ2-3; possibly TRBD1 or TRBD2 for D (5 bases each). The germline CDR1 and CDR2 sequences are LNHNV and YYDKDF (reference sequence). V was clipped by 5 bases and J by 7 bases, with 22 bases between them. The CDR3 spans 16 residues. The CDR3 region is CATSPGAGSPSNTQYF. The CDR3 bases are TGTGCCACCAGCCCCGGGGCTGGATCACCGTCAAATACGCAGTATTTT.

The chain is built from TRBV11-3 and TRBJ2-7, with 10 bases matching TRBD1. The germline V gene encodes CDR1 SGHNT and CDR2 YENEEA. The CDR3 extends over 18 amino acids. V shed 3 bases and J 1 base; nucleotides not matched to a gene: 12. The CDR3 is CASSFWDRGKPYSYEQYF. DNA of the CDR3: TGTGCCAGCAGCTTTTGGGACAGGGGAAAACCCTATTCCTACGAGCAGTACTTC.

V is TRBV7-9 and J is TRBJ2-7; tentatively, D is TRBD1 (6 bases). The V end lost 4 bases, the J end lost 0 bases, and 19 bases lay between the germline ends. The CDR3 loop spans 17 amino acids. The germline V gene has CDR1 SEHNR and CDR2 FQNEAQ (reference sequence). This CDR3 is CASSYSFGRGNSYEQYF. Written as DNA, the CDR3 is TGTGCCAGCAGCTATTCGTTCGGCAGGGGAAACTCCTACGAGCAGTACTTC.

The rearrangement uses TRBV4-1 and TRBJ2-1, with TRBD2 identical over 7 bases. Germline trimming cut 2 bases from V and 3 bases from J; bases unmatched to any gene: 7. The CDR3 length is 16 residues. From germline, CDR1 is MGHRA and CDR2 YSYEKL. CDR3 bases: TGCGCCAGCAGCCAAAGGGGCACTAGCGACTACAATGAGCAGTTCTTC. It is translated as CASSQRGTSDYNEQFF.

The rearrangement links TRBV10-3 to TRBJ1-1; TRBD1 aligns across 7 bases. The CDR3 is 13 residues long. J lost 6 bases, V lost 0 bases, and 1 base had no gene match. Per germline, CDR1 ENHRY and CDR2 SYGVKD. The CDR3 sequence is CAISESGGPEAFF. CDR3 DNA sequence: TGTGCCATCAGTGAGTCAGGGGGCCCTGAAGCTTTCTTT.

This clone was found a few times. The V and J genes are TRBV7-9 and TRBJ1-2; 8 nucleotides agree with TRBD1. This CDR3 comprises 16 residues. V lost 5 bases and J lost 0; bases outside the gene matches: 8. Germline V lookup: CDR1 SEHNR, CDR2 FQNEAQ (reference sequence). CDR3 loop: CASSRPGQVTNYGYTF. DNA of the CDR3: TGTGCCAGCAGCCGCCCGGGACAGGTCACTAACTATGGCTACACCTTC.

The rearrangement links TRBV11-2 to TRBJ2-5; D not resolved. Trimming took off 1 base at V and 5 bases at J, with 11 bases between the two ends. Germline CDR1 reads SGHAT; CDR2 reads FQNNGV. CDR3 length: 14 residues. Written as DNA, the CDR3 is TGTGCCAGCAGCTTAGCTTTGGCGCGGGAGACCCAGTACTTC. It specifies CASSLALARETQYF.